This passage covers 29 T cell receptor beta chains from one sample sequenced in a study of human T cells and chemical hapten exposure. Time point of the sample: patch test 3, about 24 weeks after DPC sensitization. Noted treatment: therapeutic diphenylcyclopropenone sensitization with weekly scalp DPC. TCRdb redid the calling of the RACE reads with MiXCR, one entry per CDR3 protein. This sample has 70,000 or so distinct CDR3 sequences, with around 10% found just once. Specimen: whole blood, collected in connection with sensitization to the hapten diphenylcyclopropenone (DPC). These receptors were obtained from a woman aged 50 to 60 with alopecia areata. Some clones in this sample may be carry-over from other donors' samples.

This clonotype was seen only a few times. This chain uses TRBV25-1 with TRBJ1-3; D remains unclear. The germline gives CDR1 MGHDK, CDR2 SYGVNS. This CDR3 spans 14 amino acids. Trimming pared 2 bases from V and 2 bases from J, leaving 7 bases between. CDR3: CASSEAGAGNTIYF. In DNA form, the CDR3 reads TGTGCCAGCAGTGAAGCGGGAGCTGGAAACACCATATATTTT.

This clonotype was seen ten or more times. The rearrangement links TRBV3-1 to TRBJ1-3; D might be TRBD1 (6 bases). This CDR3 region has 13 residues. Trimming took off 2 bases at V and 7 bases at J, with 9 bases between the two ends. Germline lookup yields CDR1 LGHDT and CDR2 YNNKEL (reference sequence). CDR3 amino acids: CASSQRGPNTIYF. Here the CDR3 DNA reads TGTGCCAGCAGCCAACGGGGGCCCAACACCATATATTTT.

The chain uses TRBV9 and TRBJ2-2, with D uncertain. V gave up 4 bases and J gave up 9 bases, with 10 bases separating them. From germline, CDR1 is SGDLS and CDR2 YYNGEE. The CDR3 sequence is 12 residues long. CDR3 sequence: CASSLGPWELFF. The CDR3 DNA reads TGTGCCAGCAGCTTAGGACCCTGGGAGCTGTTTTTT.

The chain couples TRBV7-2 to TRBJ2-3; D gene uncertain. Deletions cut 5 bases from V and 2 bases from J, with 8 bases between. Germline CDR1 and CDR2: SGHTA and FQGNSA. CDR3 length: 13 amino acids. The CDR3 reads CASSPYVTDTQYF. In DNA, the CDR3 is TGTGCCAGCAGCCCTTACGTCACAGATACGCAGTATTTT.

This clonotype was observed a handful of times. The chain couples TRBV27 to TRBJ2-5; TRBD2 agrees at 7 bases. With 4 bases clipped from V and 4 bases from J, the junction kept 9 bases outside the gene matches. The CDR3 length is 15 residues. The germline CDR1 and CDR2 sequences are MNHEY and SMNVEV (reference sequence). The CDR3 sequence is CASSSDGGSRETQYF. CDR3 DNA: TGTGCCAGCAGTTCGGATGGCGGGAGTAGAGAGACCCAGTACTTC.

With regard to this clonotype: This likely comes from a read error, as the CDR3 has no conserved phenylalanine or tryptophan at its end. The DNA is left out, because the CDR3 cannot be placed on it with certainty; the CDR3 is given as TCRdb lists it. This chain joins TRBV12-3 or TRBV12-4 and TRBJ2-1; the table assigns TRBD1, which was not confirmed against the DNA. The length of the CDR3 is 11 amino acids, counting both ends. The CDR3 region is CASSPRDRVIS.

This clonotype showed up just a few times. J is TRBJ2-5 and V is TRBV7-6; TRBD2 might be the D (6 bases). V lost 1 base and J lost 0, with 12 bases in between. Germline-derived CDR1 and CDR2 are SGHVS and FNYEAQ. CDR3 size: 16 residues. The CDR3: CASSLVFGGYQETQYF. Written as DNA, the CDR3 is TGTGCCAGCAGCTTAGTGTTCGGGGGATACCAAGAGACCCAGTACTTC.

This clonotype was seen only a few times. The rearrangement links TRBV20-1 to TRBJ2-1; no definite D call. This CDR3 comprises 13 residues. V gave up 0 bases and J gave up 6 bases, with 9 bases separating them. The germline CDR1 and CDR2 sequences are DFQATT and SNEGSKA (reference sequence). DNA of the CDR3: TGCAGTGCTAGAGATGTAACCGTCAATGAGCAGTTCTTC. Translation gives CSARDVTVNEQFF.

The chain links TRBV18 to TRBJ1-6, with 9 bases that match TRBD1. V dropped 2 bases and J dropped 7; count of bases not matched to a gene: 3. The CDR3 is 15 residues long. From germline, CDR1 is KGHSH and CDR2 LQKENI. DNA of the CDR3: TGTGCCAGCTCACCAGGGACAGGGCTCAATTCACCCCTCCACTTT. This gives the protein CASSPGTGLNSPLHF.

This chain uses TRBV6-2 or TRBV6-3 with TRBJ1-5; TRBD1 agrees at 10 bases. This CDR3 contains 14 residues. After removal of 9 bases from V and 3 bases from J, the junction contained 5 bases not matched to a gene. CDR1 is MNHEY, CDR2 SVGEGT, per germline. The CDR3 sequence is CASTGQGFNQPQHF. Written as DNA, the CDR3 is TGTGCCAGTACGGGACAGGGGTTCAATCAGCCCCAGCATTTT.

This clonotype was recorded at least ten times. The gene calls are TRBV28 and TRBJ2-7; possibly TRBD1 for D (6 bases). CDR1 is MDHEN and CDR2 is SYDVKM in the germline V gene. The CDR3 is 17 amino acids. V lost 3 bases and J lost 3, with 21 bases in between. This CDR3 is CASSLRQGLTLVYEQYF. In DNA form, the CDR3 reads TGTGCCAGCAGTTTGCGGCAGGGGCTTACCTTGGTCTACGAGCAGTACTTC.

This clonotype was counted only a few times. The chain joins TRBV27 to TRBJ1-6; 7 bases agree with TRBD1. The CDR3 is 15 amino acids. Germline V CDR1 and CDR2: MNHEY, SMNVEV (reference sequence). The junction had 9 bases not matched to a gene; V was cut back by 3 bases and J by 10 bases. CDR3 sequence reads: CASSFSSGTDSPLHF. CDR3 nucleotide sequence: TGTGCCAGCAGTTTTTCGTCAGGGACAGACTCACCCCTCCACTTT.

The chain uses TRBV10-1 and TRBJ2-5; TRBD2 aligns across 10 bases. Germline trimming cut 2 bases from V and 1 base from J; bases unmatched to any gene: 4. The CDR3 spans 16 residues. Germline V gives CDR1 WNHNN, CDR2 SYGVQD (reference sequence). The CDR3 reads CASSEGLAGAQETQYF. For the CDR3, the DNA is TGCGCCAGCAGTGAGGGCCTAGCGGGGGCCCAAGAGACCCAGTACTTC.

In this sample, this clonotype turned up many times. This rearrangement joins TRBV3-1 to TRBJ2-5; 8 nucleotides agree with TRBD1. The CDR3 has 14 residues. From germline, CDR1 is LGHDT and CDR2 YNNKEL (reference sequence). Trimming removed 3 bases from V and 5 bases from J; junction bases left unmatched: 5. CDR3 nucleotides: TGTGCCAGCAGCCACAGGGGGCCGGCGGAGACCCAGTACTTC. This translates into CASSHRGPAETQYF.

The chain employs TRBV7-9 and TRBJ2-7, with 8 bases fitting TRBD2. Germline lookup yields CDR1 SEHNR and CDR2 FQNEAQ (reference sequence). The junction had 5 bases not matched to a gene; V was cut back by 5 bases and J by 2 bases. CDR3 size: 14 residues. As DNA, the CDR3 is TGTGCCAGCAGCCCAGCCGGGGGGGCCTACGAGCAGTACTTC. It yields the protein CASSPAGGAYEQYF. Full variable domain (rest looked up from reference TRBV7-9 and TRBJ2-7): DTGVSQNPRHKITKRGQNVTFRCDPISEHNRLYWYRQTLGQGPEFLTYFQNEAQLEKSRLLSDRFSAERPKGSFSTLEIQRTEQGDSAMYLCASSPAGGAYEQYFGPGTRLTVT.

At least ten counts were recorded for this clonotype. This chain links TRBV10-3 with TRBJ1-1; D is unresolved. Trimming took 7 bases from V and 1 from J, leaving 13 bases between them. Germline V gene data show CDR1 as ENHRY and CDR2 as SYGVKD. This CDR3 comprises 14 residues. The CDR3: CAIKLELGNTEAFF. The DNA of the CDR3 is TGTGCCATCAAACTGGAACTGGGGAACACTGAAGCTTTCTTT.

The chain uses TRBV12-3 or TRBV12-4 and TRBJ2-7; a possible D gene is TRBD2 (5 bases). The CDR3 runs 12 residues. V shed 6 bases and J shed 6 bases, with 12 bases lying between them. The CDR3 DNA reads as TGTGCCAGCAGCATACTAGTCCGCGAGCAGTACTTC. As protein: CASSILVREQYF.

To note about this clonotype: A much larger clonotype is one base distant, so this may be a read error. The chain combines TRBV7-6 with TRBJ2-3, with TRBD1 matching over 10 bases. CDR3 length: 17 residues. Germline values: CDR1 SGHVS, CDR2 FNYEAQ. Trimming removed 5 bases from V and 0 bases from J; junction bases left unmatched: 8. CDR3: CASSEQTGGMSTDTQYF. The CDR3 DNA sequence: TGTGCCAGCAGCGAACAGACAGGGGGCATGAGCACAGATACGCAGTATTTT. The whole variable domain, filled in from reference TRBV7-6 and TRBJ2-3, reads GAGVSQSPRYKVTKRGQDVALRCDPISGHVSLYWYRQALGQGPEFLTYFNYEAQQDKSGLPNDRFSAERPEGSISTLTIQRTEQRDSAMYRCASSEQTGGMSTDTQYFGPGTRLTVL.

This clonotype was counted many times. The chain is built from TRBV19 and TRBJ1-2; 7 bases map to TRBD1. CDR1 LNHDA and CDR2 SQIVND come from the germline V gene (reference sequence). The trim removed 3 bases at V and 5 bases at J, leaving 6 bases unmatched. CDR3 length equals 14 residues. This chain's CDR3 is CASSMGTATYGYTF. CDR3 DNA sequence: TGTGCCAGTAGTATGGGGACAGCGACGTATGGCTACACCTTC.

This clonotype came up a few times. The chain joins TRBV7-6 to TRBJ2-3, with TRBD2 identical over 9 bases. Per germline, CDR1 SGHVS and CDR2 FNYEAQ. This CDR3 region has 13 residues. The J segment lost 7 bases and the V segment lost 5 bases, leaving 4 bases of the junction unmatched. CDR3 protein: CASSRGTSNTQYF. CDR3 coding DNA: TGTGCCAGCAGCCGCGGGACTAGCAATACGCAGTATTTT.

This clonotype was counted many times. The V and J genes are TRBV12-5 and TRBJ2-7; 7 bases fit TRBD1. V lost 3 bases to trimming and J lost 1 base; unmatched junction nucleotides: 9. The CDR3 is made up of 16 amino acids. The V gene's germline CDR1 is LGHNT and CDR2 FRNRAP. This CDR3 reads CASGLFQGVNSYEQYF. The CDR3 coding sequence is TGTGCTAGTGGTTTATTCCAGGGGGTGAATTCCTACGAGCAGTACTTC. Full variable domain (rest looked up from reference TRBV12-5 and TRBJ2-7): DARVTQTPRHKVTEMGQEVTMRCQPILGHNTVFWYRQTMMQGLELLAYFRNRAPLDDSGMPKDRFSAEMPDATLATLKIQPSEPRDSAVYFCASGLFQGVNSYEQYFGPGTRLTVT.

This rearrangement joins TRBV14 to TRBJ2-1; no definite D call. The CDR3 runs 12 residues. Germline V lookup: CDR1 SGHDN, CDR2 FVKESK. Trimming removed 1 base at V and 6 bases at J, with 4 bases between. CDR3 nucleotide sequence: TGTGCCAGCAGCCAAGTGATCAATGAGCAGTTCTTC. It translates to CASSQVINEQFF.

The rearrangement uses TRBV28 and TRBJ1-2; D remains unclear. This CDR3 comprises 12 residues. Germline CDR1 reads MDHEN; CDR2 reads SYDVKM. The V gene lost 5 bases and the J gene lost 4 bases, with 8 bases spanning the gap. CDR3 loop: CASSPPSYGYTF. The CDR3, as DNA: TGTGCCAGCAGTCCCCCTAGCTATGGCTACACCTTC.

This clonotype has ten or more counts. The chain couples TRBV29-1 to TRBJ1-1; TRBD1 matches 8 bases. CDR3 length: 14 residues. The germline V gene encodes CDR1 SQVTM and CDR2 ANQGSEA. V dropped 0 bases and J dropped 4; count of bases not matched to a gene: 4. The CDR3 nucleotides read TGCAGCGTTGAAGACACCGGGACAGGCACTGAAGCTTTCTTT. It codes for CSVEDTGTGTEAFF. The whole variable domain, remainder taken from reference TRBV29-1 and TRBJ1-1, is SAVISQKPSRDICQRGTSLTIQCQVDSQVTMMFWYRQQPGQSLTLIATANQGSEATYESGFVIDKFPISRPNLTFSTLTVSNMSPEDSSIYLCSVEDTGTGTEAFFGQGTRLTVV.

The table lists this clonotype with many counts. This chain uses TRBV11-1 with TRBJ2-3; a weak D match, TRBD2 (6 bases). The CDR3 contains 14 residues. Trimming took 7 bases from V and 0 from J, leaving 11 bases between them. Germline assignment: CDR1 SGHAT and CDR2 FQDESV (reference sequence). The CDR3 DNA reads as TGTGCCAGCACCGTGGGGGGAAGCACAGATACGCAGTATTTT. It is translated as CASTVGGSTDTQYF. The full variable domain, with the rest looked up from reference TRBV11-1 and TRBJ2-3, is EAEVAQSPRYKITEKSQAVAFWCDPISGHATLYWYRQILGQGPELLVQFQDESVVDDSQLPKDRFSAERLKGVDSTLKIQPAELGDSAMYLCASTVGGSTDTQYFGPGTRLTVL.

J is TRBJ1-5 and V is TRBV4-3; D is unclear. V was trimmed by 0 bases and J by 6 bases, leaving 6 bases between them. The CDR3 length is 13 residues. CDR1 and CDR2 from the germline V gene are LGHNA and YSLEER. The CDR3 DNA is TGCGCCAGCAGCCAAGACCGGTTTCAGCCCCAGCATTTT. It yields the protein CASSQDRFQPQHF.

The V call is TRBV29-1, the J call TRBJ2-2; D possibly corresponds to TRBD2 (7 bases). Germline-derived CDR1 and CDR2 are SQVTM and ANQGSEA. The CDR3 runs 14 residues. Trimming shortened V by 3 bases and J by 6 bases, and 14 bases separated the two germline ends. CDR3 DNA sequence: TGCAGCGTTGACGGGGGGCGATGGCCCGGGGAGCTGTTTTTT. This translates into CSVDGGRWPGELFF.

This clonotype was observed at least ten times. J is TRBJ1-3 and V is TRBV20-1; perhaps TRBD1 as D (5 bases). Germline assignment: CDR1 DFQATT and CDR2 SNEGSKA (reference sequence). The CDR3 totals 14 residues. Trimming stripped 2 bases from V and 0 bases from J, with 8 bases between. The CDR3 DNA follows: TGCAGTGCTAGACGCGGGGGCTCTGGAAACACCATATATTTT. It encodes CSARRGGSGNTIYF.

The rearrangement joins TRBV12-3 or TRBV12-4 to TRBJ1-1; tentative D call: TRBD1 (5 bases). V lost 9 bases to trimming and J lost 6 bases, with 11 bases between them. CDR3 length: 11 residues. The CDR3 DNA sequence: TGTGCCAGTGCCGGGGACGCTGAAGCTTTCTTT. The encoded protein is CASAGDAEAFF.